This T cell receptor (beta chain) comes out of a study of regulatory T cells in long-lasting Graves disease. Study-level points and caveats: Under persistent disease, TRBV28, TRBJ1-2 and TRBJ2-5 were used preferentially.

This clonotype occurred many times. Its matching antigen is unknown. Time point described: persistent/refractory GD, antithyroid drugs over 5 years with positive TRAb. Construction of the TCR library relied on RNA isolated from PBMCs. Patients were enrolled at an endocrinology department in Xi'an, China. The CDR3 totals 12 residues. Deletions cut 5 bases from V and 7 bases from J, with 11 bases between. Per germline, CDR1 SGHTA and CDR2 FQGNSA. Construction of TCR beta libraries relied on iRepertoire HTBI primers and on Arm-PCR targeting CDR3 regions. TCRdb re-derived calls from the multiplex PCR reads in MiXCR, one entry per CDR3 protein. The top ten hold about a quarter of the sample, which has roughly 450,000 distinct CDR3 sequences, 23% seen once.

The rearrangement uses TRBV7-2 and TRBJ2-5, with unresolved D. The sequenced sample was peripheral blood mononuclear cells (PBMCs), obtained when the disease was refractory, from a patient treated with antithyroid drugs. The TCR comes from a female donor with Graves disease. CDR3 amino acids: CASSEQSLTQYF. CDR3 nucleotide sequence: TGTGCCAGCAGCGAACAGTCATTGACCCAGTACTTC.